These 4 T cell receptor beta chains were all obtained from the same sample, sequenced in a study of blood T cell repertoires in COVID-19. Profiled with immunoSEQ multiplex PCR; TCRdb holds only in-frame clones, not every one. The table records 250,000 to 350,000 clones, 89% of them present only once. Input material: peripheral blood. These receptor sequences come from a man aged 18 to 35 who had recovered from COVID-19.

This chain joins TRBV19 and TRBJ1-5; the match to TRBD1 covers 9 bases. Germline CDR1 LNHDA, CDR2 SQIVND (reference sequence). The CDR3 has 14 residues. The V gene end was trimmed by 6 bases and the J gene end by 7 bases; junction bases not matched to a gene: 7. The CDR3 protein is CASRPGQGSQPQHF. CDR3 sequence (DNA): TGTGCCAGTAGACCGGGACAGGGTTCCCAGCCCCAGCATTTT.

V is TRBV7-2 and J is TRBJ2-1, with 9 bases that match TRBD2. Germline V CDR1 and CDR2: SGHTA, FQGNSA. V was clipped by 2 bases and J by 4 bases; unmatched bases: 3. The CDR3 extends over 15 amino acids. CDR3 DNA: TGTGCCAGCAGCTTATGGACTAGCGTTTACAATGAGCAGTTCTTC. Protein product: CASSLWTSVYNEQFF.

The J gene is TRBJ2-6, the V gene TRBV19, with D unresolved. Per the germline V gene, CDR1 is LNHDA and CDR2 is SQIVND (reference sequence). Trimming cost V 3 bases and J 4 bases, with 10 bases left between them. The CDR3 loop spans 15 amino acids. The CDR3 nucleotides read TGTGCCAGTAGTATCCCCACGCGCGGGGCCAACGTCCTGACTTTC. This codes for CASSIPTRGANVLTF.

The CDR3 nucleotides read TGTGCCAGCAGCTTAGACAGGATTTCACCCCTCCACTTT. It yields the protein CASSLDRISPLHF. V usage is TRBV7-6 and J usage is TRBJ1-6, with D possibly TRBD1 on 5 matching bases. CDR3 length equals 13 residues. V lost 1 base and J 9 bases, leaving 7 bases between the germline ends. Germline values: CDR1 SGHVS, CDR2 FNYEAQ. The full variable domain, in which reference TRBV7-6 and TRBJ1-6 provide the parts outside the CDR3, is GAGVSQSPRYKVTKRGQDVALRCDPISGHVSLYWYRQALGQGPEFLTYFNYEAQQDKSGLPNDRFSAERPEGSISTLTIQRTEQRDSAMYRCASSLDRISPLHFGNGTRLTVT.